This T cell receptor (beta chain) was recovered during a study of T cells in women clearing cervical HPV infection. At the level of the study: Only a few women had HLA typing results available.

Here immunoSEQ multiplex PCR was the method, and the copy in TCRdb shows in-frame clones only, minus some. Its listing shows about 48,000 clones. To note about this clone: The CDR3 end is not reached by the read, which stops 3 residues before it; the germline J gene fills it in.

Each participant carried one incident cervical HPV16 infection only. Per germline, CDR1 GTSNPN and CDR2 SVGIG (reference sequence). This CDR3 contains 11 residues. V gave up 5 bases and J gave up 0 bases, with 5 bases separating them. The J gene is TRBJ2-7, the V gene TRBV30, with D tentatively TRBD1 (5 bases). Specimen: blood buffy coat. The sequence was collected from a woman aged 18 to 75 with a cervical HPV16 infection that either progressed to CIN3+ or cleared (not recorded which). The CDR3 region is CAWGHSYEQYF. The DNA read from the CDR3 is TGTGCCTGGGGACACTCCTACGAG.